This is a list of T cell receptor beta chains from one sample in a study of OX40 agonist ivuxolimab in advanced cancers. Data came from immunoSEQ multiplex PCR; TCRdb stores just in-frame clones and leaves some out. The sample has about 18,000 clones; 70% to 85% are singletons. The input for sequencing was CD4+ or CD8+ T cells sorted from blood, taken in a trial of the OX40 agonist ivuxolimab. Receptors were obtained from an adult with an advanced solid tumor such as melanoma, head and neck, liver or kidney cancer. CDR3s include the opening cysteine and the closing phenylalanine or tryptophan. A D gene is named only where the DNA matches it firmly. Only part of the rows carry a size: once, few, many, or a class if the clone is expanded.

D gene	V gene	J gene	clone size	CDR3 protein	CDR3 DNA
TRBD1	TRBV5-1	TRBJ2-7	NA	CASSLVAGGLYEQYF	TGCGCCAGCAGCTTGGTGGCAGGGGGCTTATACGAGCAGTACTTC
NA	TRBV6-5	TRBJ1-4	NA	CASSYDNEKLFF	TGTGCCAGCAGTTACGATAATGAAAAACTGTTTTTT
NA	TRBV19	TRBJ2-7	once	CASSIDRYGNSYEQYF	TGTGCCAGTAGTATAGATCGGTACGGGAATTCCTACGAGCAGTACTTC
NA	TRBV6-1	TRBJ2-7	NA	CASSEPGNEQYF	TGTGCCAGCAGTGAACCCGGCAACGAGCAGTACTTC
NA	TRBV27	TRBJ2-7	NA	CASSLSGPYEQYF	TGTGCCAGCAGTTTATCGGGCCCCTACGAGCAGTACTTC
NA	TRBV28	TRBJ2-7	medium-sized	CASSLQQGYEQYF	TGTGCCAGCAGTCTTCAACAGGGTTACGAGCAGTACTTC
TRBD2	TRBV5-8	TRBJ2-2	NA	CASSLGLAGDTGELFF	TGTGCCAGCAGCTTGGGACTAGCGGGGGACACCGGGGAGCTGTTTTTT
TRBD1	TRBV5-1	TRBJ2-7	medium-sized	CASSAPTGDGWSSYEQYF	TGCGCCAGCAGCGCCCCGACAGGGGACGGATGGAGCTCCTACGAGCAGTACTTC
NA	TRBV6-5	TRBJ1-1	NA	CASSPDSTEAFF	TGTGCCAGCAGTCCAGACAGCACTGAAGCTTTCTTT
NA	TRBV6-5	TRBJ2-7	once	CASSYPGTANEQYF	TGTGCCAGCAGTTACCCCGGGACCGCCAACGAGCAGTACTTC
TRBD2	TRBV6-5	TRBJ2-5	once	CASSFERTGGETQYF	TGTGCCAGCAGTTTCGAACGGACGGGAGGGGAGACCCAGTACTTC
NA	TRBV5-1	TRBJ2-7	NA	CASSLVGSEQYF	TGCGCCAGCAGCTTGGTCGGGAGCGAGCAGTACTTC
NA	TRBV25-1	TRBJ1-5	NA	CASSESSTGSQPQHF	TGTGCCAGCAGTGAATCGTCAACTGGTTCTCAGCCCCAGCATTTT
NA	TRBV7-8	TRBJ2-7	NA	CASSLLSAQEEQYF	TGTGCCAGCAGCTTGTTGTCGGCCCAGGAGGAGCAGTACTTC
TRBD2	TRBV7-9	TRBJ2-1	once	CASSQASGDNEQFF	TGTGCCAGCAGTCAAGCTAGCGGAGACAATGAGCAGTTCTTC
NA	TRBV7-8	TRBJ2-1	NA	CASSLEDLWDEQFF	TGTGCCAGCAGCCTAGAGGACCTTTGGGATGAGCAGTTCTTC
TRBD2	TRBV2	TRBJ2-7	medium-sized	CASSEVAGELYEQYF	TGTGCCAGCAGTGAAGTGGCGGGAGAACTCTACGAGCAGTACTTC
NA	TRBV4-3	TRBJ2-1	NA	CASSQLWDTYNEQFF	TGCGCCAGCAGCCAATTGTGGGACACCTACAATGAGCAGTTCTTC
NA	TRBV4-3	TRBJ1-6	NA	CASSQEGRGINSPLHF	TGCGCCAGCAGCCAGGAGGGACGGGGGATTAATTCACCCCTCCACTTT
NA	TRBV7-8	TRBJ1-1	once	CASSINTEAFF	TGTGCCAGCAGCATCAACACTGAAGCTTTCTTT
NA	TRBV28	TRBJ1-5	NA	CASSWGFRNQPQHF	TGTGCCAGCAGTTGGGGGTTTCGCAATCAGCCCCAGCATTTT
TRBD1	TRBV15	TRBJ2-7	NA	CATSIGTGDLYEQYF	TGTGCCACCAGCATCGGGACAGGGGATCTCTACGAGCAGTACTTC
TRBD1	TRBV28	TRBJ1-2	NA	CASSFQGVVGYTF	TGTGCCAGCAGTTTTCAGGGGGTGGTTGGCTACACCTTC
TRBD2	TRBV27	TRBJ2-7	NA	CASSQSARETGEQYF	TGTGCCAGCAGTCAAAGCGCGCGGGAGACTGGGGAGCAGTACTTC
TRBD2	TRBV4-2	TRBJ2-7	NA	CASSLNRLAGGEQYF	TGTGCCAGCAGCTTAAACAGACTAGCGGGAGGCGAGCAGTACTTC
NA	TRBV27	TRBJ1-5	NA	CASSYSPPGSGGNQPQHF	TGTGCCAGCAGTTACTCGCCCCCCGGGTCAGGGGGCAATCAGCCCCAGCATTTT
NA	TRBV9	TRBJ2-7	NA	CASSVKETHSYEQYF	TGTGCCAGCAGCGTTAAGGAGACACATTCTTACGAGCAGTACTTC
NA	TRBV6-5	TRBJ2-1	NA	CASSYESGYNEQFF	TGTGCCAGCAGTTACGAATCGGGCTACAATGAGCAGTTCTTC
NA	TRBV19	TRBJ2-7	few	CASSDNSYEQYF	TGTGCCAGTAGTGACAACTCCTACGAGCAGTACTTC
NA	TRBV30	TRBJ1-1	medium-sized	CAWSYKAHEAFF	TGTGCCTGGAGTTATAAGGCACACGAAGCTTTCTTT
NA	TRBV19	TRBJ2-7	NA	CASSGSGEQYF	TGTGCCAGTAGTGGTAGCGGCGAGCAGTACTTC
NA	TRBV30	TRBJ2-7	NA	CAWSVDRTLSYEQYF	TGTGCCTGGAGTGTCGACAGGACCCTCTCCTACGAGCAGTACTTC
NA	TRBV18	TRBJ2-4	medium-sized	CASSPSGPLAKNIQYF	TGTGCCAGCTCACCATCAGGACCGTTAGCCAAAAACATTCAGTACTTC
TRBD1	TRBV5-6	TRBJ1-5	NA	CASSLDTTGDFSNQPQHF	TGTGCCAGCAGCTTAGACACAACAGGGGATTTTAGCAATCAGCCCCAGCATTTT
TRBD2	TRBV7-7	TRBJ2-1	medium-sized	CASSLTAGTHNEQFF	TGTGCTAGCAGCTTAACAGCGGGAACACATAATGAGCAGTTCTTC
NA	TRBV29-1	TRBJ1-4	NA	CRARFTGGGGEKLFF	TGCCGCGCCCGTTTTACGGGGGGGGGAGGGGAAAAACTGTTTTTT
NA	TRBV27	TRBJ2-2	few	CASSLFGYTGELFF	TGTGCCAGCAGTTTATTCGGTTACACCGGGGAGCTGTTTTTT
TRBD1	TRBV6-5	TRBJ2-7	NA	CASSYSRTGDEQYF	TGTGCCAGCAGTTACTCCAGGACAGGGGACGAGCAGTACTTC
NA	TRBV11-2	TRBJ1-1	NA	CASSRGSTEAFF	TGTGCCAGCAGCCGAGGGAGCACTGAAGCTTTCTTT
NA	TRBV29-1	TRBJ1-2	NA	CSVEEHDGYTF	TGCAGCGTTGAAGAACATGACGGCTACACCTTC
TRBD1	TRBV10-3	TRBJ1-3	NA	CASTGGSSGNTIYF	TGTGCCTCCACAGGGGGTTCCTCTGGAAACACCATATATTTT